This T cell receptor beta chain was obtained from a study of blood T cell repertoires in COVID-19. Method: immunoSEQ multiplex PCR; TCRdb's copy keeps in-frame clones and lacks some. The data hold fewer than 400,000 clones, with roughly 90% observed a single time. Sequencing was carried out using PBMCs or T cells enriched from blood (not recorded which). The receptor's source is a woman aged 25 to 39 who had recovered from COVID-19.

CDR3 in DNA: TGTGCCAGCAGCTCCTCCATGCGGGGGGTCTCGGGGGAGCTGTTTTTT. Its translation: CASSSSMRGVSGELFF. The rearrangement joins TRBV7-3 to TRBJ2-2, with TRBD2 identical over 8 bases. The CDR3 has 16 residues. Germline V lookup: CDR1 SGHTA, CDR2 FQGTGA. V lost 4 bases to trimming and J lost 8 bases; unmatched junction nucleotides: 12.